The sequence of this TCR beta chain was determined in a study of control samples from healthy donors and cancer patients. The germline CDR1 and CDR2 sequences are MNHEY and SVGAGI. V dropped 6 bases and J dropped 6; count of bases not matched to a gene: 8. This CDR3 region has 15 residues. Sequenced by immunoSEQ multiplex PCR; TCRdb stores in-frame clones only, minus some. The data contain tens of thousands of clones, around nine tenths of them seen just once; the ten biggest clones take up around two fifths. The chain has TRBV6-5 and TRBJ1-6; 7 positions agree with TRBD1. The source material was PBMCs. The clonotype comes from a man in his fifties or sixties with head and neck cancer. In DNA form, the CDR3 reads TGTGCCAGCAGCACCGACAGGGTGTCTAATTCACCCCTCCACTTT. Its translation is CASSTDRVSNSPLHF.